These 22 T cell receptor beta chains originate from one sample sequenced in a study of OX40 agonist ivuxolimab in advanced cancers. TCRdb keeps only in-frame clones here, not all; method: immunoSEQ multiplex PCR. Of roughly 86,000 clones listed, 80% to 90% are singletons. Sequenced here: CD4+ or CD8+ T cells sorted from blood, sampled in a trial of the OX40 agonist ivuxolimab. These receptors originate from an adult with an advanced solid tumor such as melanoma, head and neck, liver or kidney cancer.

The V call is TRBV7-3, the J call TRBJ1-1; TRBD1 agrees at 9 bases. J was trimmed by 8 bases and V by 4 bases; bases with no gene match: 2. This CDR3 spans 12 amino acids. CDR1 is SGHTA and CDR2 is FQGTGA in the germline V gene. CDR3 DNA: TGTGCCAGCAGCTCAGGACAGGGGGAAGCTTTCTTT. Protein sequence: CASSSGQGEAFF.

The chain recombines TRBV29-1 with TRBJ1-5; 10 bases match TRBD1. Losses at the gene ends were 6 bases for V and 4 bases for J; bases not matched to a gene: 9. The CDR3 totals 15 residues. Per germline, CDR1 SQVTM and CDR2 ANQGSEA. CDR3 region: CSVVVRQGANQPQHF. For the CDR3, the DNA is TGCAGCGTCGTGGTCCGACAGGGGGCGAATCAGCCCCAGCATTTT.

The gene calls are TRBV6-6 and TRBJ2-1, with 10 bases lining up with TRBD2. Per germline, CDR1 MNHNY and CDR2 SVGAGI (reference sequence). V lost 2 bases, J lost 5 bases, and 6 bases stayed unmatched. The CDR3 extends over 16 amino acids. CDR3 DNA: TGTGCCAGCAGTTACCACTGGAGCGGGAGGGACAATGAGCAGTTCTTC. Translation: CASSYHWSGRDNEQFF.

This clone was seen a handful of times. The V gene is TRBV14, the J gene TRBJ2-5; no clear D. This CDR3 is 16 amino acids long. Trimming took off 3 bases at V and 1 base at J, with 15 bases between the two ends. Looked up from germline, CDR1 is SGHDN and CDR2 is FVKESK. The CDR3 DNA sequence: TGTGCCAGCAGCCAGACTGATTGGGCGGTCCAAGAGACCCAGTACTTC. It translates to CASSQTDWAVQETQYF.

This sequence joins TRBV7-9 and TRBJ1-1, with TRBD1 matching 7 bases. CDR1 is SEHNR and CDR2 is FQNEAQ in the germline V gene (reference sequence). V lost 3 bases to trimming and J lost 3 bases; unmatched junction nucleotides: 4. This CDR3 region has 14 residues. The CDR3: CASSLATGHTEAFF. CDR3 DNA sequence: TGTGCCAGCAGCTTGGCGACAGGGCACACTGAAGCTTTCTTT.

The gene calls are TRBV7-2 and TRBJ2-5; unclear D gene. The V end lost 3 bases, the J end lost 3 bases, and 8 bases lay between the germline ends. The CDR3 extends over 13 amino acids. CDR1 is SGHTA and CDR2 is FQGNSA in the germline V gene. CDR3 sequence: CASSFRPKETQYF. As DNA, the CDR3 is TGTGCCAGCAGCTTTCGACCAAAAGAGACCCAGTACTTC.

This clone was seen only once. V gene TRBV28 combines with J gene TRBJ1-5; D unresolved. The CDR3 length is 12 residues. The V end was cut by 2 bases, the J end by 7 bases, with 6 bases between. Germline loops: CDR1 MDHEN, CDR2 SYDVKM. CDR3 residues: CASSLLTQPQHF. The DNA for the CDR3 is TGTGCCAGCAGTTTACTCACCCAGCCCCAGCATTTT.

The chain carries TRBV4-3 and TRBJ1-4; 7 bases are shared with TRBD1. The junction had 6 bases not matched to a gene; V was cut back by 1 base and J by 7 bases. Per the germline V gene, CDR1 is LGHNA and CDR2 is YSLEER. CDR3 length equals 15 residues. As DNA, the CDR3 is TGCGCCAGCAGCCAAGCGCTCGACAGGGCTGAAAAACTGTTTTTT. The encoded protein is CASSQALDRAEKLFF.

CDR3 loop: CASSQQRLDEQYF. The DNA for the CDR3 is TGTGCCAGCAGCCAACAGAGATTGGACGAGCAGTACTTC. The rearrangement links TRBV7-2 to TRBJ2-7; D ambiguous. The CDR3 consists of 13 residues. The germline CDR1 and CDR2 sequences are SGHTA and FQGNSA. V lost 5 bases and J 5 bases, leaving 13 bases between the germline ends.

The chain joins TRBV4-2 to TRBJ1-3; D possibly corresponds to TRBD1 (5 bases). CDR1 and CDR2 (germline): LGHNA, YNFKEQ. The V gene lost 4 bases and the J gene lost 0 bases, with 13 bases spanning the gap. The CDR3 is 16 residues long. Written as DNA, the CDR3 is TGTGCCAGCAGCCGAGTGGACACAATCTCTGGAAACACCATATATTTT. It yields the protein CASSRVDTISGNTIYF.

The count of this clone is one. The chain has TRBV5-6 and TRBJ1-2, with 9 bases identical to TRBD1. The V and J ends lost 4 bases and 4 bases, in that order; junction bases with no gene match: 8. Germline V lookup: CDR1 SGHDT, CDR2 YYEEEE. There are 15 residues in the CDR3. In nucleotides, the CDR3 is TGTGCCAGCAGCCCGGGACAGGGCGACCTCTATGGCTACACCTTC. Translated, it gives CASSPGQGDLYGYTF. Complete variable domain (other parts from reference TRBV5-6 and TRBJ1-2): DAGVTQSPTHLIKTRGQQVTLRCSPKSGHDTVSWYQQALGQGPQFIFQYYEEEERQRGNFPDRFSGHQFPNYSSELNVNALLLGDSALYLCASSPGQGDLYGYTFGSGTRLTVV.

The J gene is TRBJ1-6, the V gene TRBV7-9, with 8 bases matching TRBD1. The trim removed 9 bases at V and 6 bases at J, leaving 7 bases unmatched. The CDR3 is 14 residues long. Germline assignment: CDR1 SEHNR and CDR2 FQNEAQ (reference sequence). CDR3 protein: CASEGTGVNSPLHF. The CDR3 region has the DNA TGTGCCAGTGAAGGGACAGGAGTTAATTCACCCCTCCACTTT.

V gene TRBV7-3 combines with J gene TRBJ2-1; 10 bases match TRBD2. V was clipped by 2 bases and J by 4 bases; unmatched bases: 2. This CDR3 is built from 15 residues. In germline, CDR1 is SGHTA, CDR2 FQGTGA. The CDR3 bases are TGTGCCAGCAGCTTAGCTAGCGGGGGATACAATGAGCAGTTCTTC. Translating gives CASSLASGGYNEQFF.

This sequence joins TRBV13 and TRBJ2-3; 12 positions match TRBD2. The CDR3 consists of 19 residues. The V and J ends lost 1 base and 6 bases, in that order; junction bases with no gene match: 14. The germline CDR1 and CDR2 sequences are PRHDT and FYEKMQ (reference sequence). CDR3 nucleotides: TGTGCCAGCAGCTTAGCCCCTCTAGCGGGGGGGCGGTCCGCGGATACGCAGTATTTT. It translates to CASSLAPLAGGRSADTQYF. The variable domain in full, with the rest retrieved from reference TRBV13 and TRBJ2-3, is AAGVIQSPRHLIKEKRETATLKCYPIPRHDTVYWYQQGPGQDPQFLISFYEKMQSDKGSIPDRFSAQQFSDYHSELNMSSLELGDSALYFCASSLAPLAGGRSADTQYFGPGTRLTVL.

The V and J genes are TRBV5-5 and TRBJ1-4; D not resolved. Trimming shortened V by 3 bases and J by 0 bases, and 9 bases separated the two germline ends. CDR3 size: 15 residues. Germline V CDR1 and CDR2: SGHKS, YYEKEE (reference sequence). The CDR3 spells CASSSFGTTNEKLFF. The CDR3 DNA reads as TGTGCCAGCAGCTCTTTTGGTACAACTAATGAAAAACTGTTTTTT.

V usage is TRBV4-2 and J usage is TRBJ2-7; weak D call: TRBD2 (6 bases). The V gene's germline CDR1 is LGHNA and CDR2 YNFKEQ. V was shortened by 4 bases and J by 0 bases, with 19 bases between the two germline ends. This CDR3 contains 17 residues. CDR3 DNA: TGTGCCAGCAGCCCTCACGGGGCGCAGGGAGGCTCCTACGAGCAGTACTTC. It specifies CASSPHGAQGGSYEQYF.

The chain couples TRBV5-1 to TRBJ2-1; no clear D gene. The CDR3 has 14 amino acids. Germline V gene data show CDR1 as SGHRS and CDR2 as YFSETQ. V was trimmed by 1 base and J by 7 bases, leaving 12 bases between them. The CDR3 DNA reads TGCGCCAGCAGCTTGTTTTCTAATTGGAATGAGCAGTTCTTC. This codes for CASSLFSNWNEQFF. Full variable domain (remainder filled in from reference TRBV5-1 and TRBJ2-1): KAGVTQTPRYLIKTRGQQVTLSCSPISGHRSVSWYQQTPGQGLQFLFEYFSETQRNKGNFPGRFSGRQFSNSRSEMNVSTLELGDSALYLCASSLFSNWNEQFFGPGTRLTVL.

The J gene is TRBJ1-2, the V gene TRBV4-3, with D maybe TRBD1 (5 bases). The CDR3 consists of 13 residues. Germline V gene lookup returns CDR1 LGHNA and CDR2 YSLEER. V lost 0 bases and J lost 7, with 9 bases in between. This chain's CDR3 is CASSQDRGSGYTF. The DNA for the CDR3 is TGCGCCAGCAGCCAAGATAGGGGCTCTGGCTACACCTTC.

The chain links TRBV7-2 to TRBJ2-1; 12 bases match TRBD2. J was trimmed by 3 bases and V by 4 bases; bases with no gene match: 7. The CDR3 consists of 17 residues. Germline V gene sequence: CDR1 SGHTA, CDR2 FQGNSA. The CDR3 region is CASSSGTSGYLYNEQFF. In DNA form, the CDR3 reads TGTGCCAGCAGCTCTGGGACTAGCGGGTACCTCTACAATGAGCAGTTCTTC. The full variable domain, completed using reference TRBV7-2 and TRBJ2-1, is GAGVSQSPSNKVTEKGKDVELRCDPISGHTALYWYRQSLGQGLEFLIYFQGNSAPDKSGLPSDRFSAERTGGSVSTLTIQRTQQEDSAVYLCASSSGTSGYLYNEQFFGPGTRLTVL.

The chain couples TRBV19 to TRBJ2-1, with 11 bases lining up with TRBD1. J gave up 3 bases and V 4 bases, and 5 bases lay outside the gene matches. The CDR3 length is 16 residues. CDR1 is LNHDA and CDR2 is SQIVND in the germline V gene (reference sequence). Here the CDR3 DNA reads TGTGCCAGTAGTACCGGGACAGGGGGAAACTACAATGAGCAGTTCTTC. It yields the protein CASSTGTGGNYNEQFF.

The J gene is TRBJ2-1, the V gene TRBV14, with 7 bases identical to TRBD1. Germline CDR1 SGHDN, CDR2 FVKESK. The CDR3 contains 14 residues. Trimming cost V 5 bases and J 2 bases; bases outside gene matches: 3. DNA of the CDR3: TGTGCCAGCAGCTTAGGGGGCGCCTACAATGAGCAGTTCTTC. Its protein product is CASSLGGAYNEQFF.

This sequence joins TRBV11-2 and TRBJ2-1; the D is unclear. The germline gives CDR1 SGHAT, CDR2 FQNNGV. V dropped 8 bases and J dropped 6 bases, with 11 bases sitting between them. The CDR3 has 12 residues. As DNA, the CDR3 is TGTGCCAGCCGCCTTTCGGGCAATGAGCAGTTCTTC. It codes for CASRLSGNEQFF.